This T cell receptor beta chain was documented in a study of blood T cell repertoires in COVID-19. Whole-study context: Sample material is recorded as cDNA or gDNA derived from T cells, B-cell-depleted T cells, or PBMCs.

As handled by the study authors: Researchers report that nucleated cell counts were estimated from reference gene primer amplification. This table comes from immunoSEQ multiplex PCR, and its TCRdb copy is limited to in-frame clones, with some not included. V and J calls plus clone size are reproduced from that table; the DNA served to infer D and trimming. Of 150,000 to 200,000 clones in the sample, more than 70% were seen once. The material sequenced was peripheral blood. The clonotype was recovered from a human donor in a cohort sampled during active COVID-19.

Written as DNA, the CDR3 is TGTGCCAGCTCACCAGGGACAGGTCGGGGGAAGGAGACCCAGTACTTC. It is translated as CASSPGTGRGKETQYF. The chain recombines TRBV18 with TRBJ2-5, with 8 nucleotides matching TRBD1. This CDR3 has 16 residues. J lost 5 bases, V lost 2 bases, and 10 bases had no gene match. Looked up from germline, CDR1 is KGHSH and CDR2 is LQKENI.